The 5 T cell receptor beta chains given below trace back to one sample, sequenced in a study of blood T cell repertoires in COVID-19. Clones were read by immunoSEQ multiplex PCR, and TCRdb kept only the in-frame ones, dropping some. In the table there are 290,000 or so clones, 70% to 90% of which are singletons. The source material was peripheral blood. These receptors all stem from a man aged 70-80 years with acute or convalescent COVID-19.

This clone was counted a single time. The chain carries TRBV9 and TRBJ1-4; possible D gene TRBD1, 5 bases. The CDR3 runs 14 residues. With 2 bases removed from V and 6 bases from J, the gap between germline ends came to 11 bases. Germline CDR1 and CDR2: SGDLS and YYNGEE. The chain's CDR3 is CASSVFRVDEKLFF. The CDR3 DNA sequence: TGTGCCAGCAGCGTGTTCAGGGTGGATGAAAAACTGTTTTTT.

This chain links TRBV6-4 with TRBJ1-6; TRBD1 is a possible D gene (5 bases). Germline values: CDR1 MRHNA, CDR2 SNTAGT. Trimming pared 4 bases from V and 7 bases from J, leaving 11 bases between. This CDR3 contains 14 residues. As DNA, the CDR3 is TGTGCCAGCAGTGTTGGACATCGGAATTCACCCCTCCACTTT. Amino acids: CASSVGHRNSPLHF.

V gene TRBV28 combines with J gene TRBJ1-2; a weak D match, TRBD1 (6 bases). CDR1 and CDR2 from the germline V gene are MDHEN and SYDVKM. With 7 bases removed from V and 1 base from J, the gap between germline ends came to 16 bases. This CDR3 is 15 amino acids long. CDR3 protein: CASTIGGANNYGYTF. CDR3 nucleotide sequence: TGTGCCAGCACAATCGGGGGGGCAAATAACTATGGCTACACCTTC.

In this sample, this clone turned up once. The rearrangement uses TRBV19 and TRBJ1-5, with TRBD1 matching over 8 bases. The CDR3 contains 14 residues. Trimming at V came to 0 bases and at J to 7 bases, leaving 2 bases not matched to a gene. CDR1 LNHDA and CDR2 SQIVND come from the germline V gene (reference sequence). The DNA for the CDR3 is TGTGCCAGTAGTATAGACAGGGGGCTCCAGCCCCAGCATTTT. Translated, it gives CASSIDRGLQPQHF.

As to this clone: This same CDR3 is encoded by further DNA sequences in the sample. The rearrangement joins TRBV3-1 (or the pseudogene TRBV3-2) to TRBJ2-7; 9 nucleotides align to TRBD2. Germline CDR1 reads LGHDT; CDR2 reads YNNKEL (reference sequence). There are 13 residues in the CDR3. Trimming at V came to 2 bases and at J to 4 bases, leaving 0 bases not matched to a gene. This CDR3 is CASSQTSGYEQYF. The CDR3 nucleotides are TGTGCCAGCAGCCAAACTAGCGGGTACGAGCAGTACTTC.